The 11 T cell receptor beta chains reported below all come from one sample, sequenced in a study of cytomegalovirus exposure and HLA in healthy donors. Sequenced by immunoSEQ multiplex PCR; TCRdb stores in-frame clones only, minus some. The sample holds 150,000 to 200,000 clones, 75% to 90% seen once. The sample taken for sequencing was PBMCs. The receptors were gathered from a man younger than 35 in good health and CMV-seropositive.

V is TRBV5-1 and J is TRBJ2-1, with 7 bases that match TRBD1. This CDR3 contains 15 residues. J gave up 1 base and V 1 base, and 2 bases lay outside the gene matches. Germline loops: CDR1 SGHRS, CDR2 YFSETQ. CDR3 DNA sequence: TGCGCCAGCAGCTTGCGGACAGGTTCCTACAATGAGCAGTTCTTC. Its protein product is CASSLRTGSYNEQFF. Full variable domain (remainder filled in from reference TRBV5-1 and TRBJ2-1): KAGVTQTPRYLIKTRGQQVTLSCSPISGHRSVSWYQQTPGQGLQFLFEYFSETQRNKGNFPGRFSGRQFSNSRSEMNVSTLELGDSALYLCASSLRTGSYNEQFFGPGTRLTVL.

V is TRBV7-2 and J is TRBJ2-3, with 8 bases matching TRBD1. The CDR3 extends over 14 amino acids. CDR1 SGHTA and CDR2 FQGNSA come from the germline V gene. The J segment lost 5 bases and the V segment lost 3 bases, leaving 4 bases of the junction unmatched. Here the CDR3 reads CASSFDRGGDTQYF. The CDR3 DNA reads as TGTGCCAGCAGCTTTGACAGGGGTGGAGATACGCAGTATTTT.

This clone showed up just once. This sequence joins TRBV27 and TRBJ2-3, with 9 bases lining up with TRBD2. The CDR3 consists of 16 residues. V lost 6 bases to trimming and J lost 6 bases; unmatched junction nucleotides: 13. Per the germline V gene, CDR1 is MNHEY and CDR2 is SMNVEV (reference sequence). The CDR3 sequence: CASRTGLASGRDTQYF. The CDR3 nucleotides read TGTGCCAGCAGGACGGGACTAGCAAGCGGGCGTGATACGCAGTATTTT.

This chain joins TRBV27 and TRBJ2-1; TRBD2 matches 11 bases. Germline V lookup: CDR1 MNHEY, CDR2 SMNVEV (reference sequence). The CDR3 has 15 residues. The V segment lost 1 base and the J segment 5 bases; nucleotides outside the gene matches: 1. Here the CDR3 DNA reads TGTGCCAGCAGTTTATATAGCGGGAGGGACAATGAGCAGTTCTTC. Amino acid sequence: CASSLYSGRDNEQFF.

This chain uses TRBV30 with TRBJ2-1; D gene unclear. CDR3 length: 12 residues. V lost 6 bases, J lost 2 bases, and 8 bases lay in between. In germline, CDR1 is GTSNPN, CDR2 SVGIG (reference sequence). CDR3 nucleotide sequence: TGTGCCTGTTGGGCTGCCTACAATGAGCAGTTCTTC. Encoded protein: CACWAAYNEQFF. Filled out from reference TRBV30 and TRBJ2-1, the complete variable domain reads SQTIHQWPATLVQPVGSPLSLECTVEGTSNPNLYWYRQAAGRGLQLLFYSVGIGQISSEVPQNLSASRPQDRQFILSSKKLLLSDSGFYLCACWAAYNEQFFGPGTRLTVL.

The chain links TRBV19 to TRBJ1-1, with no clear D. This CDR3 has 12 residues. Trimming removed 9 bases from V and 4 bases from J, with 12 bases in between. Germline CDR1 is LNHDA and CDR2 is SQIVND (reference sequence). CDR3 residues: CASRDLVTEAFF. In DNA form, the CDR3 reads TGTGCCAGCCGAGATTTGGTCACTGAAGCTTTCTTT.

The V call is TRBV27, the J call TRBJ2-4, with a tentative D call TRBD2 (5 bases). Germline CDR1 is MNHEY and CDR2 is SMNVEV (reference sequence). Deletions cut 6 bases from V and 6 bases from J, with 12 bases between. This CDR3 is built from 13 residues. The CDR3 DNA follows: TGTGCCAGCAGCATATTTGGAGGAAACATTCAGTACTTC. As protein: CASSIFGGNIQYF.

This rearrangement joins TRBV7-2 to TRBJ2-1, with D maybe TRBD2 (5 bases). V shed 1 base and J shed 0 bases, with 10 bases lying between them. This CDR3 has 16 residues. Per the germline V gene, CDR1 is SGHTA and CDR2 is FQGNSA. The CDR3 nucleotides are TGTGCCAGCAGCTTAGAGCTAGCTATCTCCTACAATGAGCAGTTCTTC. Its protein is CASSLELAISYNEQFF.

V and J are TRBV5-4 and TRBJ2-5; 10 nucleotides align to TRBD2. V lost 3 bases and J lost 2; bases outside the gene matches: 7. The CDR3 has 16 amino acids. Germline loops: CDR1 SGHNT, CDR2 YYREEE (reference sequence). Written as DNA, the CDR3 is TGTGCCAGCAGCTCGTACGGACTAGCGGAACAAGAGACCCAGTACTTC. This translates into CASSSYGLAEQETQYF.

The CDR3 DNA follows: TGTGCCAGCAGGACCCGGGACAGGGGCCTCTATGGCTACACCTTC. Translating it yields CASRTRDRGLYGYTF. The V gene is TRBV28, the J gene TRBJ1-2, with 10 positions matching TRBD1. Germline CDR1 and CDR2: MDHEN and SYDVKM. The CDR3 is made up of 15 amino acids. V lost 6 bases, J lost 4 bases, and 8 bases stayed unmatched.

The V and J genes are TRBV5-4 and TRBJ1-3; D is unclear. Germline CDR1 and CDR2: SGHNT and YYREEE (reference sequence). V lost 1 base and J lost 4, with 9 bases in between. The CDR3 is made up of 14 amino acids. This CDR3 reads CASSLTGSGNTIYF. In nucleotides, the CDR3 is TGTGCCAGCAGCTTGACCGGGTCCGGAAACACCATATATTTT.